A selection of T cell receptor beta chains follows, all from one sample in a study of blood T cell repertoires in COVID-19. Sequencing used immunoSEQ multiplex PCR; TCRdb keeps in-frame clones, though not all of them. The data hold 150,000 to 180,000 clones, with 91% observed a single time. Sequencing used peripheral blood. These receptors came from a man between 45 and 60 years old with acute or convalescent COVID-19. CDR3s leave out the opening cysteine and the closing phenylalanine or tryptophan.

J	V	CDR3
TRBJ1-2	TRBV19	ASRPRGAPYYGYT
TRBJ2-2	TRBV7-3	ASSLAGTLNTGELF
TRBJ2-5	TRBV15	ATSSLGDRVVETQY
TRBJ1-4	TRBV10-3	AISDPGVDEKLF
TRBJ2-4	TRBV19	ASNSGAGNIQY
TRBJ2-3	TRBV30	AWTSGSDTQY
TRBJ2-7	TRBV5-4	ASSLARGGSEQY
TRBJ1-1	TRBV6-2/TRBV6-3	ASSPHETGKGSEAF
TRBJ2-2	TRBV24-1	ATSDHNPHTGELF
TRBJ1-4	TRBV7-6	ASSLGQGREKLF
TRBJ1-3	TRBV19	ASTSSGNTIY
TRBJ2-3	TRBV7-3	ASSASGLSTDTQY
TRBJ2-5	TRBV10-3	AISKADQETQY
TRBJ1-4	TRBV19	ASSPQAGIGEKLF
TRBJ1-5	TRBV28	ASSTGGQPQH
TRBJ2-5	TRBV9	ASSVEGQGSETQY